The source of this T cell receptor beta chain is a study of T cells in Graves' hyperthyroidism and ophthalmopathy (dated by TCRdb to about 2019). Regarding the complete study: Peripheral blood samples were taken at the time of initial diagnosis, prior to any treatment. Thyroid tissue and blood T-cell repertoires from several Graves' hyperthyroidism patients were also compared in the study. Once sampling was done, hyperthyroidism patients were given methimazole at a starting dose of 30 mg daily, whereas ophthalmopathy patients were given high-dose intravenous methylprednisolone. TCR V-J signatures able to tell the groups apart were searched for in a discovery cohort of 90 to 100 patients, of whom over 40 had Graves' ophthalmopathy and around 57 had stable Graves' hyperthyroidism. The paper reports TCR Vbeta CDR3 sequencing of 135 peripheral blood samples: approximately 41 ophthalmopathy, around 80 hyperthyroidism and around 17 progressor patients. Prospective prediction of ophthalmopathy was tested in an independent validation cohort consisting of 18 to 20 hyperthyroidism patients and around 16 patients who later progressed to ophthalmopathy. The 75 to 100 discovery patients were randomly divided into training and test sets at a 7:3 ratio. The paper as a whole reports these results and caveats: During validation, the model predicted progression to ophthalmopathy a median of roughly 7.1 months ahead of onset, with around 65% sensitivity and around 73% specificity. A 13 V-J signature model separated ophthalmopathy from stable hyperthyroidism, with around 88% sensitivity and 81% to 82% specificity in cross-validation and 80%/75% in testing. No statistical method was used to set the sample size in advance, and investigators knew the group allocation. Most expanded thyroid clonotypes (frequency above 0.001) were also detected in blood, a finding suggesting that blood repertoires may reflect thyroid immune responses.

In the ophthalmopathy patients, disease was moderately to severely active, with a Clinical Activity Score of 3 or more, a NOSPECS grade of 4 or more, and a duration of less than 3 months. Patients with uncontrolled infections, other autoimmune diseases, pregnancy or lactation were excluded. Clinical symptoms, serum thyroxine and TRAb, thyroid ultrasound, and orbital computed tomography formed the basis for the diagnoses. Ficoll-Paque density gradient centrifugation was used to isolate PBMCs from 9.5 to 10 ml of fresh peripheral blood. Trizol reagent was used to extract total RNA, and RNA quality was then checked on an Agilent 2100 Bioanalyzer. The CDR3 contains 14 residues, cysteine and phenylalanine counted. Solely the CDR3 DNA is kept, with 42 bases framed from the first base. Unmatched junction bases come to 8, with V trimmed by 11 bases and J by 5 bases. The TCR beta CDR3 regions were amplified from the RNA transcripts. The TCR CDR3 was subjected to a first round of RT-PCR using the HTBI primer set and the Qiagen OneStep RT-PCR kit. Libraries were constructed in a second round of multiplex PCR, after which size selection and purification were performed. Sequencing of the libraries was done on an Illumina HiSeq2000 using paired-end 100 bp reads. Per the original workflow: SOAPnuke was used to process the raw data, with reads discarded if the reads contained adapters or uncalled bases, had a mean Phred below 15, or lacked an exact constant-primer or identifier match. High-quality paired reads were merged with COPE v1.2.5, and unique nucleotide sequences were defined as clonotypes. Clonotypes were aligned to IMGT TRBV, TRBD and TRBJ reference segments using MiTCR v1.1. The analysis was restricted to V-J combinations with a frequency above 0.0001, which together covered over 99% of the repertoires. A TCS score was defined as the ratio of F50 (clonal expansion) to E x V (chaos), with BLOSUM62-based TCRdist applied between CDR3 peptides within each V-J. Welch's t-statistics and random forest reduced several hundred V-J features to roughly 13, which were used in a naive Bayes classifier (R e1071). Through fastp at Q25 and MiXCR, TCRdb rebuilt clones from the public reads, retaining in-frame beta chains. Each record represents a unique CDR3 protein, reported with the most common genes and DNA among its rows. The V and J calls were not made by the authors but by TCRdb's processing. The sample table records 500,000 to 600,000 distinct CDR3 sequences; nearly 20% of these occur just once. 47% of the sample rests with the top ten.

Details on this clonotype: Its antigen remains unidentified. It has no much larger one-base neighbor in the sample; base qualities were not kept.

The sequence was obtained from a man between 40 and 49 years old with Graves' ophthalmopathy. Sequenced sample: blood. This chain is built from TRBV12-3 or TRBV12-4 and TRBJ2-2; 10 bases in the junction line up with TRBD2. The CDR3 has the sequence CAGLAGGPTGELFF. The nucleotide sequence is TGTGCCGGTTTAGCGGGGGGTCCAACCGGGGAGCTGTTTTTT.